These 25 T cell receptor beta chains share one sample of origin, sequenced in a study of CD8+ T cells in alopecia areata. In each case, RNA was isolated and then reverse transcribed into cDNA as the sequencing template. The assay was immunoSEQ multiplex PCR, and TCRdb's table has in-frame clones only and misses some. The table records over 150,000 clones, over 45% of them present only once. As for treatment: oral pan-JAK inhibitor, 5-10 mg twice daily. The sequencing used CD4+ T cells sorted from blood, collected at week 24, from a patient treated with tofacitinib. The receptors derive from a human donor with alopecia areata.

The CDR3 reads CASSWDRGPSDTQYF. In nucleotides, the CDR3 is TGTGCCAGCAGTTGGGACAGGGGCCCCTCAGATACGCAGTATTTT. The chain carries TRBV6-5 and TRBJ2-3; 10 bases are a match to TRBD1. The V gene end was trimmed by 4 bases and the J gene end by 4 bases; junction bases not matched to a gene: 5. The CDR3 extends over 15 amino acids. Germline lookup yields CDR1 MNHEY and CDR2 SVGAGI.

This rearrangement joins TRBV7-9 to TRBJ1-2; D call uncertain. Germline V gene data show CDR1 as SEHNR and CDR2 as FQNEAQ (reference sequence). This CDR3 spans 14 amino acids. V was shortened by 7 bases and J by 8 bases, with 20 bases between the two germline ends. DNA of the CDR3: TGTGCCAGCACCTGGAGTCAGGATGAATGGGGCTACACCTTC. This gives the protein CASTWSQDEWGYTF.

This clone has just a few counts. The chain recombines TRBV6-6 with TRBJ2-7, with 12 nucleotides matching TRBD2. The CDR3 consists of 16 residues. The V and J ends lost 5 bases and 7 bases, in that order; junction bases with no gene match: 12. CDR1 is MNHNY, CDR2 SVGAGI, per germline (reference sequence). CDR3 amino acids: CASSPSTSGGIREQYF. The CDR3, as DNA: TGTGCCAGCAGTCCCTCGACTAGCGGGGGAATTCGTGAGCAGTACTTC.

J is TRBJ2-4 and V is TRBV2; TRBD2 aligns across 10 bases. CDR3 length: 16 amino acids. Germline V lookup: CDR1 SNHLY, CDR2 FYNNEI. V shed 5 bases and J 7 bases; nucleotides not matched to a gene: 11. Written as DNA, the CDR3 is TGTGCCAGCAGTTCCCGGGGGAGCGGGGGGGCGAACATTCAGTACTTC. Translation: CASSSRGSGGANIQYF.

The V and J genes are TRBV29-1 and TRBJ2-2; the D gene is possibly TRBD1 (6 bases). The germline V and J ends were trimmed by 1 base and 4 bases, with 13 bases remaining between them. Germline CDR1 is SQVTM and CDR2 is ANQGSEA. The CDR3 is 15 residues long. The CDR3 here is CSVEGSSQGTGELFF. The CDR3 nucleotides are TGCAGCGTTGAAGGATCATCACAGGGCACCGGGGAGCTGTTTTTT.

This clone was picked up one time. V gene TRBV15 combines with J gene TRBJ1-4; no reliable D call. The V and J ends lost 3 bases and 5 bases respectively, with 7 bases between them. The germline CDR1 and CDR2 sequences are LNHNV and YYDKDF (reference sequence). The CDR3 has 13 amino acids. The CDR3 loop reads CATSRNQNEKLFF. Written as DNA, the CDR3 is TGTGCCACCAGCAGGAACCAGAATGAAAAACTGTTTTTT.

The chain combines TRBV2 with TRBJ1-5; D may be TRBD1 (5 bases). Germline-derived CDR1 and CDR2 are SNHLY and FYNNEI. This CDR3 is built from 15 residues. Trimming removed 2 bases from V and 4 bases from J, with 12 bases in between. CDR3 nucleotides: TGTGCCAGCAGTGAATACGGGGCGGCAAATCAGCCCCAGCATTTT. Its protein product is CASSEYGAANQPQHF.

The chain recombines TRBV7-2 with TRBJ1-2; D gene uncertain. Germline V gene sequence: CDR1 SGHTA, CDR2 FQGNSA. Trimming removed 2 bases from V and 4 bases from J, with 5 bases in between. The CDR3 has 12 amino acids. CDR3 DNA: TGTGCCAGCAGCTTAACCATCTATGGCTACACCTTC. It is translated as CASSLTIYGYTF.

This CDR3 is CASSQGVGGDGTDTQYF. DNA of the CDR3: TGTGCCAGCAGCCAAGGGGTAGGCGGGGATGGCACAGATACGCAGTATTTT. The chain links TRBV4-2 to TRBJ2-3; possibly TRBD2 for D (6 bases). Per the germline V gene, CDR1 is LGHNA and CDR2 is YNFKEQ. V shed 1 base and J shed 1 base, with 15 bases lying between them. The CDR3 extends over 17 amino acids.

V gene TRBV29-1 combines with J gene TRBJ2-7; D not certain. The CDR3 runs to 12 residues. Germline V gives CDR1 SQVTM, CDR2 ANQGSEA. V gave up 3 bases and J gave up 3 bases, with 9 bases separating them. The CDR3 loop is CSVEYSDYEQYF. The CDR3 region has the DNA TGCAGCGTTGAGTACAGCGACTACGAGCAGTACTTC.

The chain recombines TRBV5-6 with TRBJ2-5; no definite D call. The ends were cut back, 0 bases at V and 8 bases at J, with 17 bases in the middle. The CDR3 sequence is 15 residues long. CDR1 is SGHDT, CDR2 YYEEEE, per germline. The CDR3 loop is CASSLVLPKTDTQYF. DNA of the CDR3: TGTGCCAGCAGCTTGGTCCTTCCGAAAACTGACACCCAGTACTTC.

This sequence joins TRBV30 and TRBJ2-7; D is ambiguous. This CDR3 contains 14 residues. The V end was cut by 3 bases, the J end by 3 bases, with 15 bases between. Germline loops: CDR1 GTSNPN, CDR2 SVGIG (reference sequence). The CDR3 DNA reads as TGTGCCTGGAGCAAGGGCCCCGGAAGCTACGAGCAGTACTTC. As protein: CAWSKGPGSYEQYF. The variable domain in full, completed from reference TRBV30 and TRBJ2-7, reads SQTIHQWPATLVQPVGSPLSLECTVEGTSNPNLYWYRQAAGRGLQLLFYSVGIGQISSEVPQNLSASRPQDRQFILSSKKLLLSDSGFYLCAWSKGPGSYEQYFGPGTRLTVT.

The rearrangement joins TRBV19 to TRBJ1-1, with D possibly TRBD1 on 5 matching bases. Trimming removed 4 bases at V and 3 bases at J, with 9 bases between. This CDR3 has 13 residues. Germline V gives CDR1 LNHDA, CDR2 SQIVND (reference sequence). The CDR3: CASSRGSHTEAFF. CDR3 in DNA: TGTGCCAGTAGTAGGGGGAGTCACACTGAAGCTTTCTTT.

This clone was detected a few times. This chain connects TRBV5-1 to TRBJ2-3, with a weak D call TRBD1 (6 bases). This CDR3 is 14 amino acids long. Per germline, CDR1 SGHRS and CDR2 YFSETQ. Trimming shortened V by 3 bases and J by 2 bases, and 10 bases separated the two germline ends. CDR3 amino acids: CASSSGDNTDTQYF. The CDR3 DNA reads TGCGCCAGCAGCTCCGGGGACAACACAGATACGCAGTATTTT.

This clone has only a few counts. This chain connects TRBV28 to TRBJ2-7; 9 bases map to TRBD1. The CDR3 sequence is 12 residues long. CDR1 is MDHEN and CDR2 is SYDVKM in the germline V gene. V trimming: 6 bases; J trimming: 4 bases; junction bases outside the gene matches: 1. The CDR3 DNA reads as TGTGCCAGCAGGGACAGGGGATACGAGCAGTACTTC. This encodes CASRDRGYEQYF.

The genes are TRBV29-1 and TRBJ2-2; D is undetermined. CDR3 length: 14 residues. The V gene lost 5 bases and the J gene lost 1 base, with 11 bases spanning the gap. Germline loops: CDR1 SQVTM, CDR2 ANQGSEA. The CDR3 spells CSVKGDGNTGELFF. The CDR3 region has the DNA TGCAGCGTTAAAGGTGACGGGAACACCGGGGAGCTGTTTTTT.

The chain recombines TRBV28 with TRBJ2-1; 15 nucleotides align to TRBD2. The germline V gene encodes CDR1 MDHEN and CDR2 SYDVKM. This CDR3 region has 17 residues. Trimming cost V 7 bases and J 0 bases; bases outside gene matches: 4. This CDR3 is CASTGTSGRSSYNEQFF. CDR3 coding DNA: TGTGCCAGCACCGGGACTAGCGGGAGGAGCTCCTACAATGAGCAGTTCTTC.

The chain carries TRBV10-3 and TRBJ1-1; 8 bases agree with TRBD1. Germline V gene data show CDR1 as ENHRY and CDR2 as SYGVKD. The CDR3 has 13 amino acids. With 9 bases clipped from V and 2 bases from J, the junction kept 5 bases outside the gene matches. The CDR3 region is CAIDRGRNTEAFF. The CDR3 DNA follows: TGTGCCATTGACAGGGGTCGAAACACTGAAGCTTTCTTT.

This chain connects TRBV6-5 to TRBJ2-7; D remains ambiguous. The CDR3 runs 12 residues. The V gene's germline CDR1 is MNHEY and CDR2 SVGAGI. V lost 8 bases and J lost 0, with 8 bases in between. CDR3 loop: CASGRNSYEQYF. The CDR3 bases are TGTGCCAGCGGGCGGAACTCCTACGAGCAGTACTTC.

The rearrangement uses TRBV5-6 and TRBJ2-3; D may correspond to TRBD1 or TRBD2 (5 bases each). Germline values: CDR1 SGHDT, CDR2 YYEEEE. Trimming stripped 5 bases from V and 1 base from J, with 17 bases between. The CDR3 spans 16 residues. CDR3 region: CASRIDSLGGTDTQYF. DNA of the CDR3: TGTGCCAGCAGAATCGATTCCCTGGGGGGCACAGATACGCAGTATTTT. Full variable domain (rest looked up from reference TRBV5-6 and TRBJ2-3): DAGVTQSPTHLIKTRGQQVTLRCSPKSGHDTVSWYQQALGQGPQFIFQYYEEEERQRGNFPDRFSGHQFPNYSSELNVNALLLGDSALYLCASRIDSLGGTDTQYFGPGTRLTVL.

The chain has TRBV15 and TRBJ1-6; D gene uncertain. Trimming stripped 3 bases from V and 8 bases from J, with 8 bases between. Germline V lookup: CDR1 LNHNV, CDR2 YYDKDF (reference sequence). This CDR3 has 13 amino acids. Written as DNA, the CDR3 is TGTGCCACCAGCAGGGTCACCGATTCACCCCTCCACTTT. This gives the protein CATSRVTDSPLHF. Full variable domain (rest looked up from reference TRBV15 and TRBJ1-6): DAMVIQNPRYQVTQFGKPVTLSCSQTLNHNVMYWYQQKSSQAPKLLFHYYDKDFNNEADTPDNFQSRRPNTSFCFLDIRSPGLGDTAMYLCATSRVTDSPLHFGNGTRLTVT.

The gene calls are TRBV5-1 and TRBJ2-2, with 8 positions matching TRBD1. This CDR3 has 13 residues. V lost 7 bases and J lost 3; bases outside the gene matches: 2. CDR1 SGHRS and CDR2 YFSETQ come from the germline V gene. CDR3 sequence (DNA): TGCGCCAGCGGGACAGGCTACACCGGGGAGCTGTTTTTT. It encodes CASGTGYTGELFF.

V is TRBV7-2 and J is TRBJ2-7, with D perhaps matching TRBD1 (6 bases). Germline loops: CDR1 SGHTA, CDR2 FQGNSA. The CDR3 is made up of 14 amino acids. Trimming pared 5 bases from V and 2 bases from J, leaving 13 bases between. The CDR3 sequence is CASSPGQYAYEQYF. CDR3 DNA sequence: TGTGCCAGCAGCCCCGGACAGTACGCCTACGAGCAGTACTTC. The whole variable domain, filled in from reference TRBV7-2 and TRBJ2-7, reads GAGVSQSPSNKVTEKGKDVELRCDPISGHTALYWYRQSLGQGLEFLIYFQGNSAPDKSGLPSDRFSAERTGGSVSTLTIQRTQQEDSAVYLCASSPGQYAYEQYFGPGTRLTVT.

About this clone itself: At one end, the junction sequence differs from germline, possibly due to a read error. The V gene is TRBV19, the J gene TRBJ1-5, with D uncertain. The germline V gene has CDR1 LNHDA and CDR2 SQIVND (reference sequence). This CDR3 spans 14 amino acids. CDR3 sequence: CANSNSDQRQPQHF. CDR3 nucleotide sequence: TGTGCCAATAGTAACTCCGATCAGCGCCAGCCCCAGCATTTT. Using reference TRBV19 and TRBJ1-5 for the parts outside the CDR3, the full variable domain is DGGITQSPKYLFRKEGQNVTLSCEQNLNHDAMYWYRQDPGQGLRLIYYSQIVNDFQKGDIAEGYSVSREKKESFPLTVTSAQKNPTAFYLCANSNSDQRQPQHFGDGTRLSIL.

The chain uses TRBV2 and TRBJ2-7; TRBD2 matches 9 bases. J was trimmed by 5 bases and V by 8 bases; bases with no gene match: 4. Germline V lookup: CDR1 SNHLY, CDR2 FYNNEI. The CDR3 contains 12 residues. The CDR3 region is CASGRGRDEQYF. The DNA for the CDR3 is TGTGCCAGCGGACGCGGGAGGGACGAGCAGTACTTC.